This T cell receptor (beta chain) is from a study of cytomegalovirus exposure and HLA in healthy donors. Study-wide context: From roughly 180 million T cells, an earlier analysis saw roughly 120 million unique TCR beta sequences.

Details on this clone: Its antigen remains unidentified.

Use of 60 Vbeta and 13 Jbeta primers characterized the PCR. Original processing notes: In a later analysis, the count reached about 75 million unique TCR beta chains, with about 11 million shared. Profiling relied on immunoSEQ multiplex PCR, and the TCRdb table lists in-frame clones only, not all of them. V, J and clone size reflect that table, while D and trimming were determined from the DNA. The profile shows some 90,000 clones, approximately 78% of them singletons. Study-level points and caveats: Most TCR sequences were seen very rarely across donors, but some public TCRs occurred in many. Cytomegalovirus status was reportedly diagnosed by the classifier with high specificity and sensitivity.

Sequencing was carried out using PBMCs. This receptor was taken from a man aged 35 to 55 in good health and CMV-seronegative.

This CDR3 is CASRIDSGGEKLFF. The DNA for the CDR3 is TGTGCCAGCAGAATAGATTCAGGGGGCGAAAAACTGTTTTTT. The chain recombines TRBV6-5 with TRBJ1-4, with 8 bases aligning to TRBD1. The germline CDR1 and CDR2 sequences are MNHEY and SVGAGI. J gave up 8 bases and V 6 bases, and 8 bases lay outside the gene matches. The CDR3 loop spans 14 amino acids.